The rows below give T cell receptor beta chains drawn from one sample of a study of Graves' ophthalmopathy and Graves' hyperthyroidism. MiXCR, applied by TCRdb to the multiplex PCR reads, yields one record per CDR3 protein. This table holds about 480,000 distinct CDR3 sequences, around an eighth found once. Material: blood. The receptors originated from a woman aged 25 to 39 with Graves' ophthalmopathy. Each CDR3 is given with its conserved first and last residue. D genes are given only for firm matches. Part of the rows lack a size; the others show once, few, many or a class for expanded clones.

many | TRBD1 | TRBJ1-1 | TRBV7-9 | TGTGCCAGCAGCTTACTCGACAGGGGGATCGCTGAAGCTTTCTTT | CASSLLDRGIAEAFF
many | TRBD2 | TRBJ2-7 | TRBV10-3 | TGTGCCATCGCGGCGGGCGGCGGGAGGCACTACGAGCAGTACTTC | CAIAAGGGRHYEQYF
many | - | TRBJ2-7 | TRBV12-3/TRBV12-4 | TGTGCCAGCAGTCAAGAGACAGCGAGCTCCTACGAGCAGTACTTC | CASSQETASSYEQYF
many | - | TRBJ1-3 | TRBV10-3 | TGTGCCATCAGTGACCTAGGACAGTCCTCTGGAAACACCATATATTTT | CAISDLGQSSGNTIYF
many | - | TRBJ1-1 | TRBV28 | TGTGCCAGCAGTTTCTATGCAGAACAGAACACTGAAGCTTTCTTT | CASSFYAEQNTEAFF
many | - | TRBJ1-1 | TRBV7-8 | TGTGCCAGCAGCTTCGGGGGACACACTGAAGCTTTCTTT | CASSFGGHTEAFF
few | - | TRBJ1-2 | TRBV6-5 | TGTGCCAGCAGTTACCGGGGGGTTGGGGGCTACACCTTC | CASSYRGVGGYTF
many | - | TRBJ2-7 | TRBV6-1 | TGTGCCAGCAGTGAAGCGAGGGCAGCGAAGCAGTACTTC | CASSEARAAKQYF
many | - | TRBJ1-3 | TRBV10-3 | TGTGCCATCAGTGATCCCAGGGATCACTCTGGAAACACCATATATTTT | CAISDPRDHSGNTIYF
- | - | TRBJ1-2 | TRBV6-2/TRBV6-3 | TGTGCCAGCAGTACAGGGAGAGGCTACACCTTC | CASSTGRGYTF
many | - | TRBJ1-5 | TRBV5-8 | TGTGCCAGCAGCTTGGGTTATCAGCCCCAGCATTTT | CASSLGYQPQHF
many | TRBD2 | TRBJ2-5 | TRBV7-2 | TGTGCCAGCAGCCCCCCACTAGCGGGAGATGAGACCCAGTACTTC | CASSPPLAGDETQYF
many | - | TRBJ2-7 | TRBV29-1 | TGCAGCGTTGGAAGGTACGAGCAGTACTTC | CSVGRYEQYF
many | TRBD1 | TRBJ1-6 | TRBV28 | TGTGCCATTCCAGGACAGGGGAATTCACCCCTCCACTTT | CAIPGQGNSPLHF
many | - | TRBJ2-5 | TRBV7-7 | TGTGCTAGCAGCTTAGACAGACTAGAGACCCAGTACTTC | CASSLDRLETQYF
many | TRBD1 | TRBJ2-5 | TRBV6-1 | TGTGCCAGCACCAGGGACAGGGGAAGGACGACCCAGTACTTC | CASTRDRGRTTQYF
- | - | TRBJ2-7 | TRBV20-1 | TGCAGTGCTAGATATCCTAGCTCCTACGAGCAGTACTTC | CSARYPSSYEQYF
many | TRBD1 | TRBJ1-1 | TRBV20-1 | TGCAGTGCTAGTCGAGGGACAGTCACTGAAGCTTTCTTT | CSASRGTVTEAFF
many | TRBD1 | TRBJ1-2 | TRBV28 | TGTGCCAGCAGTTTATTCACAGGGGGCGACTATGGCTACACCTTC | CASSLFTGGDYGYTF
- | TRBD2 | TRBJ2-7 | TRBV4-1 | TGCGCCAGCAGCCAAGTTCACCTAGCGGAGACCTACGAGCAGTACTTC | CASSQVHLAETYEQYF
many | - | TRBJ1-6 | TRBV6-5 | TGTGCCAGCAGTCTACTGGAGGCCTATAATTCACCCCTCCACTTT | CASSLLEAYNSPLHF
many | - | TRBJ1-3 | TRBV28 | TGTGCCAGCAGTTCTCCAGTAAACACCATATATTTT | CASSSPVNTIYF
- | TRBD1 | TRBJ1-5 | TRBV6-2/TRBV6-3 | TGTGCCAGCAGAAAGGGACAGGCCTATCAGCCCCAGCATTTT | CASRKGQAYQPQHF
many | - | TRBJ1-6 | TRBV27 | TGTGCCAGCAGTTTAGGTTCCTATAATTCACCCCTCCACTTT | CASSLGSYNSPLHF